This T cell receptor beta chain was captured in a study of blood T cell repertoires in COVID-19. Across the whole study: PBMCs, B-cell-depleted T cells, or T cells were the source of the cDNA or gDNA that made up the material.

V lost 5 bases to trimming and J lost 2 bases, with 6 bases between them. The CDR3 runs 13 residues. The germline gives CDR1 MDHEN, CDR2 SYDVKM. Per the original methods: Amplified reference gene primers provided the basis for estimating nucleated cell counts. Measured with immunoSEQ multiplex PCR; TCRdb has only the in-frame clones, and not every one. The DNA gave D and trimming, while V, J and clone size come from that table. The table has around 310,000 clones, more than 80% seen once. This clone was seen only once. Other nucleotide sequences in the sample specify the same CDR3. The sample comprised peripheral blood. The chain combines TRBV28 with TRBJ2-2; D is uncertain. The TCR sequence derives from a woman aged 25-40 years with COVID-19, enrolled during active disease. This CDR3 reads CASSLRNTGELFF. For the CDR3, the DNA is TGTGCCAGCAGTCTGAGAAACACCGGGGAGCTGTTTTTT.